These 25 T cell receptor beta chains came from one sample sequenced in a study of cytomegalovirus exposure and HLA in healthy donors. Researchers ran the PCR with 60 Vbeta and 13 Jbeta primers. This table comes from immunoSEQ multiplex PCR, and its TCRdb copy is limited to in-frame clones, with some not included. There are around 150,000 clones in the sample; around 77% occur only once, and 4.5% to 6% lies in the top ten. Sequencing used PBMCs. Receptors originate from a woman between 45 and 65 years old in good health and CMV-seronegative.

The chain links TRBV11-1 to TRBJ1-3, with D uncertain. This CDR3 spans 13 amino acids. Looked up from germline, CDR1 is SGHAT and CDR2 is FQDESV (reference sequence). The V end was cut by 0 bases, the J end by 8 bases, with 8 bases between. The CDR3 spells CASSLAAVHTIYF. The CDR3 DNA is TGTGCCAGCAGCTTAGCGGCGGTGCACACCATATATTTT.

The chain carries TRBV6-4 and TRBJ1-6; possible D gene TRBD1, 6 bases. The CDR3 runs 15 residues. Between the trimmed V and J ends, which lost 3 bases and 9 bases, there was a span of 15 bases. In germline, CDR1 is MRHNA, CDR2 SNTAGT. CDR3 nucleotide sequence: TGTGCCAGCAGTGAACAGGGTTTAGGGAGTTCACCCCTCCACTTT. Its translation is CASSEQGLGSSPLHF.

This chain joins TRBV2 and TRBJ1-6; 9 nucleotides align to TRBD1. CDR1 and CDR2 from the germline V gene are SNHLY and FYNNEI. This CDR3 is built from 14 residues. The V and J ends lost 7 bases and 8 bases, in that order; junction bases with no gene match: 6. CDR3 amino acids: CASNRGLEDSPLHF. The CDR3 DNA follows: TGTGCCAGCAACAGGGGGCTGGAGGATTCACCCCTCCACTTT.

The chain couples TRBV7-2 to TRBJ1-3, with 7 bases identical to TRBD1. J lost 5 bases, V lost 6 bases, and 10 bases had no gene match. The CDR3 is 15 residues long. Germline V lookup: CDR1 SGHTA, CDR2 FQGNSA. The CDR3 DNA follows: TGTGCCAGCAGTGATAACAGGGGATTGAGAAACACCATATATTTT. It encodes CASSDNRGLRNTIYF.

The rearrangement joins TRBV27 to TRBJ1-1; D is unclear. With 4 bases removed from V and 7 bases from J, the gap between germline ends came to 13 bases. The germline gives CDR1 MNHEY, CDR2 SMNVEV (reference sequence). This CDR3 is built from 13 residues. Written as DNA, the CDR3 is TGTGCCAGCAGTTCGGGTACATTCCTTGAAGCTTTCTTT. Its protein product is CASSSGTFLEAFF.

The chain recombines TRBV7-2 with TRBJ1-1, with D maybe TRBD1 (6 bases). Germline CDR1 SGHTA, CDR2 FQGNSA. This CDR3 comprises 17 residues. V lost 5 bases to trimming and J lost 1 base, with 20 bases between them. The CDR3 nucleotides read TGTGCCAGCAGCGGAACAGGGATTTCTTTACGGAACACTGAAGCTTTCTTT. Translated: CASSGTGISLRNTEAFF.

The V gene is TRBV7-6, the J gene TRBJ2-2; the match to TRBD2 covers 10 bases. There are 15 residues in the CDR3. Germline CDR1 is SGHVS and CDR2 is FNYEAQ. The ends lost 2 bases at V and 7 bases at J; junction bases unmatched: 4. The CDR3 protein is CASSLSGGAVGELFF. The CDR3 nucleotides read TGTGCCAGCAGCTTAAGCGGGGGGGCGGTCGGGGAGCTGTTTTTT.

This clone was recorded only once. This chain uses TRBV7-2 with TRBJ1-6; D might be TRBD1 (5 bases). CDR1 and CDR2 from the germline V gene are SGHTA and FQGNSA. Trimming pared 5 bases from V and 7 bases from J, leaving 24 bases between. CDR3 length: 18 residues. The CDR3 sequence: CASSPLLVGHLSNSPLHF. DNA for the CDR3: TGTGCCAGCAGCCCCCTATTAGTCGGACACCTTTCCAATTCACCCCTCCACTTT. Based on the CDR3 plus reference TRBV7-2 and TRBJ1-6, the full variable domain is GAGVSQSPSNKVTEKGKDVELRCDPISGHTALYWYRQSLGQGLEFLIYFQGNSAPDKSGLPSDRFSAERTGGSVSTLTIQRTQQEDSAVYLCASSPLLVGHLSNSPLHFGNGTRLTVT.

The rearrangement links TRBV10-3 to TRBJ1-2; D gene ambiguous. Trimming left V 2 bases short and J 2 bases short, with 9 bases between. The CDR3 has 14 residues. The germline CDR1 and CDR2 sequences are ENHRY and SYGVKD. CDR3 sequence reads: CAISEGRGNYGYTF. The CDR3 DNA follows: TGTGCCATCAGTGAGGGGAGAGGGAACTATGGCTACACCTTC.

This clone was counted between two and nine times. The V and J genes are TRBV15 and TRBJ2-7; the D is unclear. CDR3 size: 16 residues. V was cut by 0 bases and J by 7 bases, with 19 bases left in between. Germline-derived CDR1 and CDR2 are LNHNV and YYDKDF (reference sequence). CDR3 amino acids: CATSREAPGSYYEQYF. For the CDR3, the DNA is TGTGCCACCAGCAGAGAGGCCCCCGGGTCATACTATGAGCAGTACTTC.

The V and J genes are TRBV10-3 and TRBJ1-5; TRBD1 might be the D (6 bases). CDR1 and CDR2 (germline): ENHRY, SYGVKD. Trimming stripped 2 bases from V and 5 bases from J, with 13 bases between. The CDR3 runs to 15 residues. CDR3 bases: TGTGCCATCAGTGAGGACAGGATTCTCTATCAGCCCCAGCATTTT. It translates to CAISEDRILYQPQHF.

The rearrangement uses TRBV6-6 and TRBJ1-2; D might be TRBD1 (6 bases). Per germline, CDR1 MNHNY and CDR2 SVGAGI (reference sequence). There are 14 residues in the CDR3. The germline V and J ends were trimmed by 5 bases and 8 bases, with 18 bases remaining between them. The CDR3 is CASSEDRPSGGYTF. In nucleotides, the CDR3 is TGTGCCAGCAGTGAGGACAGACCATCTGGGGGCTACACCTTC.

The rearrangement joins TRBV5-4 to TRBJ2-3; 8 bases are shared with TRBD2. Germline CDR1 and CDR2: SGHNT and YYREEE (reference sequence). Trimming took 4 bases from V and 0 from J; bases not matched to a gene: 4. There are 15 residues in the CDR3. CDR3 sequence reads: CASSRGGKSTDTQYF. The CDR3 DNA reads as TGTGCCAGCAGCCGGGGGGGGAAGAGCACAGATACGCAGTATTTT. The whole variable domain, filled in from reference TRBV5-4 and TRBJ2-3, reads ETGVTQSPTHLIKTRGQQVTLRCSSQSGHNTVSWYQQALGQGPQFIFQYYREEENGRGNFPPRFSGLQFPNYSSELNVNALELDDSALYLCASSRGGKSTDTQYFGPGTRLTVL.

The genes are TRBV29-1 and TRBJ2-2; TRBD1 agrees at 7 bases. The length of the CDR3 is 16 residues. Germline V gene lookup returns CDR1 SQVTM and CDR2 ANQGSEA. Trimming removed 3 bases from V and 4 bases from J; junction bases left unmatched: 11. CDR3 coding DNA: TGCAGCGTTGACGCCCCGACAGGGTATGGCACCGGGGAGCTGTTTTTT. Translation gives CSVDAPTGYGTGELFF.

The chain recombines TRBV9 with TRBJ2-3, with 8 bases identical to TRBD2. The CDR3 covers 15 residues. Germline CDR1 is SGDLS and CDR2 is YYNGEE. J was trimmed by 5 bases and V by 0 bases; bases with no gene match: 5. The DNA of the CDR3 is TGTGCCAGCAGCGTAGGTGGCGGGGGGTTAGATACGCAGTATTTT. The encoded protein is CASSVGGGGLDTQYF.

This sequence joins TRBV12-5 and TRBJ2-1; 7 bases align to TRBD1. The germline CDR1 and CDR2 sequences are LGHNT and FRNRAP. V lost 0 bases and J lost 0; bases outside the gene matches: 8. The CDR3 is 18 amino acids. The CDR3 here is CASGLVHRRGPSYNEQFF. DNA for the CDR3: TGTGCTAGTGGTTTGGTACATCGAAGGGGGCCCTCCTACAATGAGCAGTTCTTC.

The rearrangement uses TRBV4-2 and TRBJ2-1; 8 bases are a match to TRBD2. The CDR3 sequence is 15 residues long. V trimming: 0 bases; J trimming: 10 bases; junction bases outside the gene matches: 8. From germline, CDR1 is LGHNA and CDR2 YNFKEQ. DNA for the CDR3: TGTGCCAGCAGCCAAGATCGGGGGACTAGAGGCGAGCAGTTCTTC. Protein: CASSQDRGTRGEQFF.

V gene TRBV29-1 combines with J gene TRBJ2-7; TRBD1 is a possible D gene (5 bases). Trimming shortened V by 5 bases and J by 4 bases, and 15 bases separated the two germline ends. The CDR3 contains 13 residues. Germline V gene sequence: CDR1 SQVTM, CDR2 ANQGSEA. The CDR3 DNA reads as TGCAGCGTTATACAGGAGAAGATTTACGAGCAGTACTTC. It yields the protein CSVIQEKIYEQYF.

The chain is built from TRBV19 and TRBJ1-1; the D gene is possibly TRBD1 (5 bases). Trimming stripped 4 bases from V and 1 base from J, with 13 bases between. Germline V gene lookup returns CDR1 LNHDA and CDR2 SQIVND (reference sequence). The CDR3 has 15 residues. CDR3 nucleotides: TGTGCCAGTAGTACCCCGGGAGGGGCGAACACTGAAGCTTTCTTT. This gives the protein CASSTPGGANTEAFF.

The CDR3 here is CASSDLGTSTYNEQFF. CDR3 in DNA: TGTGCCAGCAGTGATCTCGGGACTAGCACCTACAATGAGCAGTTCTTC. The V gene is TRBV6-1, the J gene TRBJ2-1; the match to TRBD2 covers 9 bases. CDR1 and CDR2 from the germline V gene are MNHNS and SASEGT. The CDR3 consists of 16 residues. J gave up 2 bases and V 3 bases, and 5 bases lay outside the gene matches.

In its sample, this clone was seen once. The V and J genes are TRBV7-5 and TRBJ2-7; the table calls TRBD1, which could not be checked here. TRBV7-5 is an annotated pseudogene. This CDR3 contains 13 residues. The CDR3 bases are TGTGCCAGAAGCTTTCGGCAGGGGTACGAGCAGTACTTC. Translating gives CARSFRQGYEQYF.

This chain uses TRBV5-1 with TRBJ2-3, with no clear D. Germline values: CDR1 SGHRS, CDR2 YFSETQ. V lost 2 bases and J lost 0, with 7 bases in between. The CDR3 runs 14 residues. CDR3 in amino acids: CASSFGGSTDTQYF. The CDR3, as DNA: TGCGCCAGCAGCTTTGGTGGCAGCACAGATACGCAGTATTTT. The whole variable domain, filled in from reference TRBV5-1 and TRBJ2-3, reads KAGVTQTPRYLIKTRGQQVTLSCSPISGHRSVSWYQQTPGQGLQFLFEYFSETQRNKGNFPGRFSGRQFSNSRSEMNVSTLELGDSALYLCASSFGGSTDTQYFGPGTRLTVL.

The gene calls are TRBV2 and TRBJ2-1, with 10 bases matching TRBD1. This CDR3 spans 12 amino acids. J lost 16 bases, V lost 9 bases, and 12 bases had no gene match. The germline V gene encodes CDR1 SNHLY and CDR2 FYNNEI. The CDR3 region has the DNA TGTGCCAGTAATAGGAGGGGACAGGGGTTATTCTTC. Translation: CASNRRGQGLFF.

V gene TRBV5-4 combines with J gene TRBJ2-7; D possibly corresponds to TRBD1 (5 bases). Germline CDR1 and CDR2: SGHNT and YYREEE (reference sequence). Between the trimmed V and J ends, which lost 3 bases and 0 bases, there was a span of 13 bases. The CDR3 spans 15 residues. The CDR3 DNA sequence: TGTGCCAGCAGCTCTGTAGGGGTCGGCTCCTACGAGCAGTACTTC. Translating gives CASSSVGVGSYEQYF.

The chain links TRBV6-1 to TRBJ1-5, with D maybe TRBD1 (5 bases). Germline-derived CDR1 and CDR2 are MNHNS and SASEGT. Trimming removed 3 bases at V and 6 bases at J, with 15 bases between. This CDR3 spans 15 amino acids. The CDR3 DNA follows: TGTGCCAGCAGTGATTTACAAGGGGAGGGTCAGCCCCAGCATTTT. Protein: CASSDLQGEGQPQHF.